The present TCR beta chain was sequenced within a study of a mutant IDH1 vaccine in newly diagnosed glioma. Across the whole study: All eight of the vaccinations patients received fell in weeks 1, 3, 5, 7, 11, 15, 19 and 23. Patients had received radiotherapy, temozolomide, or both previously, most receiving both. Vaccine dosing followed radiotherapy by 4-6 weeks, or accompanied temozolomide cycles. Study-wide points: Evidence of vaccine-induced immune responses was documented in approximately 93% of patients.

Regarding time point: week 5, during vaccination. With topical imiquimod, each dose of the vaccine consisted of 300 ug of mutant IDH1 20-mer peptide. This clone was seen just once. As yet, its antigen is unknown. Here immunoSEQ multiplex PCR was the method, and the copy in TCRdb shows in-frame clones only, minus some. The table shows 30,000 to 40,000 clones, with 81% occurring only once. The CDR3 is made up of 14 amino acids. Germline V CDR1 and CDR2: MDHEN, SYDVKM. Between the trimmed V and J ends, which lost 5 bases and 3 bases, there was a span of 14 bases. The chain recombines TRBV28 with TRBJ2-7, with D unresolved. Source: PBMCs, taken from a glioma patient whose treatment included an IDH1 peptide vaccine. This sequence was found in a man aged 50-60 years with glioma. CDR3 nucleotide sequence: TGTGCCAGCAGTCCTCTGGGATCGTACTACGAGCAGTACTTC. Residues: CASSPLGSYYEQYF. Combining the CDR3 with reference TRBV28 and TRBJ2-7 gives the whole variable domain DVKVTQSSRYLVKRTGEKVFLECVQDMDHENMFWYRQDPGLGLRLIYFSYDVKMKEKGDIPEGYSVSREKKERFSLILESASTNQTSMYLCASSPLGSYYEQYFGPGTRLTVT.